This is a list of T cell receptor beta chains from one sample in a study of shared clonotypes between healthy human individuals. Libraries were prepared by immunoSEQ multiplex PCR; TCRdb keeps only in-frame clonotypes and omits some of them. This table holds 950,000 to 1,100,000 clones, about 75% found once. The specimen sequenced was memory CD4+ T cells sorted from blood. These receptors were obtained from a young man in good health. CDR3s include the opening cysteine and the closing phenylalanine or tryptophan. A D gene is named only where the DNA matches it firmly. The listing skips clone size in some rows; elsewhere it reads once, few, many or a size class.

>TRBJ1-5|13|.|.|TRBV29-1
CSVKGSQDQPQHF
TGCAGCGTTAAGGGCAGCCAAGATCAGCCCCAGCATTTT
>TRBJ1-6|14|.|.|TRBV5-1
CASSLGGANSPLHF
TGCGCCAGCAGCTTGGGAGGGGCTAATTCACCCCTCCACTTT
>TRBJ2-1|15|TRBD1|.|TRBV15
CATSKRGLPPNEQFF
TGTGCCACCAGCAAGAGGGGGCTTCCCCCTAATGAGCAGTTCTTC
>TRBJ2-5|15|.|.|TRBV29-1
CSVEGGRDSIETQYF
TGCAGCGTTGAAGGGGGGCGGGACTCGATAGAGACCCAGTACTTC
>TRBJ2-7|13|.|.|TRBV7-2
CASSLRSGYEQYF
TGTGCCAGCAGCTTAAGATCGGGGTACGAGCAGTACTTC
>TRBJ1-2|12|.|.|TRBV29-1
CSVGSGEGGYTF
TGCAGCGTTGGATCCGGGGAGGGTGGCTACACCTTC
>TRBJ2-5|13|.|.|TRBV11-2
CASSWGTGETQYF
TGTGCCAGCAGCTGGGGGACTGGAGAGACCCAGTACTTC
>TRBJ1-2|14|TRBD1|.|TRBV18
CASSPGQGADGYTF
TGTGCCAGCTCACCGGGACAGGGGGCCGATGGCTACACCTTC
>TRBJ2-5|11|.|few|TRBV25-1
CASSPQETQYF
TGTGCCAGCAGTCCTCAAGAGACCCAGTACTTC
>TRBJ1-3|13|.|.|TRBV6-6
CASSSRDGNTIYF
TGTGCCAGCAGTTCCCGGGATGGAAACACCATATATTTT
>TRBJ2-1|15|.|.|TRBV5-1
CASSLAGSPYNEQFF
TGCGCCAGCAGCTTGGCTGGAAGCCCCTACAATGAGCAGTTCTTC
>TRBJ2-1|15|TRBD2|.|TRBV9
CASSVGLAGKNEQFF
TGTGCCAGCAGCGTCGGACTAGCGGGAAAGAATGAGCAGTTCTTC
>TRBJ1-6|12|.|few|TRBV30
CAWSRENSPLHF
TGTGCCTGGTCCCGGGAAAATTCACCCCTCCACTTT
>TRBJ1-1|16|.|.|TRBV23-1
CASSQSPGRRYTEAFF
TGCGCCAGCAGTCAATCCCCAGGGCGAAGGTACACTGAAGCTTTCTTT
>TRBJ2-1|12|.|.|TRBV10-1
CASSEQGNEQFF
TGCGCCAGCAGTGAGCAGGGCAATGAGCAGTTCTTC
>TRBJ2-3|15|.|.|TRBV6-4
CASSLTRLLGKTQYF
TGTGCCAGCAGCTTGACTAGGTTATTGGGGAAAACGCAGTATTTT
>TRBJ1-1|15|.|.|TRBV15
CATSRDTLMNTEAFF
TGTGCCACCAGCAGAGATACCCTCATGAACACTGAAGCTTTCTTT
>TRBJ2-3|15|TRBD2|.|TRBV28
CASSLTSGGLDTQYF
TGTGCCAGCAGTTTAACTAGCGGGGGTTTAGATACGCAGTATTTT
>TRBJ2-5|17|TRBD2|.|TRBV12-5
CASGFTLAGDSSETQYF
TGTGCTAGTGGTTTCACCTTAGCGGGGGATTCAAGTGAGACCCAGTACTTC
>TRBJ2-7|16|TRBD1|.|TRBV27
CASSPAPDRGVDEQYF
TGTGCCAGCAGTCCGGCCCCAGACAGGGGGGTCGACGAGCAGTACTTC
>TRBJ1-1|15|.|many|TRBV11-2
CASSLGTGLGTEAFF
TGTGCCAGCAGCTTAGGGACGGGCCTGGGGACTGAAGCTTTCTTT
>TRBJ2-1|16|TRBD1|.|TRBV5-4
CASSLRDRSSYNEQFF
TGTGCCAGCAGCCTCCGGGACAGGAGCTCCTACAATGAGCAGTTCTTC
>TRBJ2-5|15|TRBD2|.|TRBV19
CASSTGLAGQETQYF
TGTGCCAGTAGTACTGGACTAGCGGGGCAAGAGACCCAGTACTTC
>TRBJ1-5|15|TRBD1|.|TRBV4-3
CASSQGTGNNQPQHF
TGCGCCAGCAGCCAAGGGACAGGGAACAATCAGCCCCAGCATTTT
>TRBJ1-6|12|TRBD1|few|TRBV10-3
CAINEGQSSLHF
TGTGCCATCAATGAGGGACAGTCATCTCTCCACTTT
>TRBJ1-1|14|.|.|TRBV5-1
CASSFSQSNAEAFF
TGCGCCAGCAGCTTCAGCCAGTCAAACGCTGAAGCTTTCTTT
>TRBJ2-5|13|.|once|TRBV5-4
CASSLVESETQYF
TGTGCCAGCAGCTTGGTGGAGTCGGAGACCCAGTACTTC
>TRBJ1-2|15|TRBD1|once|TRBV6-5
CASSSWTGGLYGYTF
TGTGCCAGCAGTTCTTGGACAGGGGGCCTCTATGGCTACACCTTC
>TRBJ1-1|14|TRBD1|.|TRBV11-2
CASSTTQGGTEAFF
TGTGCCAGCAGCACAACACAGGGGGGCACTGAAGCTTTCTTT
>TRBJ1-1|12|.|few|TRBV2
CASRSGQPEAFF
TGTGCCAGCCGATCTGGACAGCCTGAAGCTTTCTTT
>TRBJ2-1|15|TRBD2|.|TRBV7-3
CASSFYGTSGGQQFF
TGTGCCAGCAGCTTCTATGGGACTAGCGGGGGCCAGCAGTTCTTC
>TRBJ1-5|12|.|.|TRBV28
CASSLGGKPQHF
TGTGCCAGCAGCCTAGGGGGAAAGCCCCAGCATTTT
>TRBJ1-6|15|TRBD1|few|TRBV11-2
CASSLGTGNNAPLHF
TGTGCCAGCAGCTTAGGGACAGGGAATAATGCACCCCTCCACTTT
>TRBJ1-1|15|.|.|TRBV11-2
CASSQATGQSTEAFF
TGTGCCAGCAGCCAGGCAACAGGGCAATCAACTGAAGCTTTCTTT
>TRBJ2-5|15|.|once|TRBV10-3
CAISESEAAPETQYF
TGTGCCATCAGTGAGTCCGAGGCCGCCCCAGAGACCCAGTACTTC
>TRBJ2-2|16|.|.|TRBV6-1
CASSDPGTRGTGELFF
TGTGCCAGCAGTGACCCAGGGACCCGAGGCACCGGGGAGCTGTTTTTT
>TRBJ2-7|13|TRBD1|.|TRBV5-8
CASSGGQGREQYF
TGTGCCAGCAGCGGGGGACAGGGAAGGGAGCAGTACTTC
>TRBJ2-7|16|.|.|TRBV7-8
CASSLVLPAPYVEQYF
TGTGCCAGCAGCTTAGTCCTACCTGCACCCTACGTCGAGCAGTACTTC
>TRBJ2-5|13|.|.|TRBV5-4
CASSLESYETQYF
TGTGCCAGCAGCTTGGAATCTTATGAGACCCAGTACTTC
>TRBJ1-6|15|.|.|TRBV15
CATSRGQVLNSPLHF
TGTGCCACCAGCAGAGGGCAGGTTTTAAATTCACCCCTCCACTTT
>TRBJ1-1|13|.|.|TRBV10-3
CAITRAENTEAFF
TGTGCCATCACCAGGGCCGAAAACACTGAAGCTTTCTTT
>TRBJ2-3|15|.|once|TRBV4-2
CASSQGEASGDTQYF
TGTGCCAGCAGCCAAGGGGAGGCGTCCGGAGATACGCAGTATTTT
>TRBJ2-7|15|.|few|TRBV6-5
CASSYQPGPRNEQYF
TGTGCCAGCAGTTACCAACCGGGGCCTAGGAACGAGCAGTACTTC
>TRBJ2-3|15|TRBD2|many|TRBV2
CASSGTSGGPGTQYF
TGTGCCAGCAGCGGGACTAGCGGGGGCCCCGGGACGCAGTATTTT
>TRBJ1-1|15|TRBD1|.|TRBV27
CASSPYLDRAPEAFF
TGTGCCAGCAGTCCCTACCTCGACAGGGCACCAGAAGCTTTCTTT
>TRBJ2-2|16|.|.|TRBV7-8
CASSLRQVANTGELFF
TGTGCCAGCAGCCTCAGACAGGTCGCGAACACCGGGGAGCTGTTTTTT
>TRBJ2-7|12|.|few|TRBV5-1
CASSWDRGEQYF
TGCGCCAGCAGCTGGGACCGAGGAGAGCAGTACTTC
>TRBJ1-1|14|.|.|TRBV7-9
CASSLEAGNTEAFF
TGTGCCAGCAGCTTAGAGGCGGGGAACACTGAAGCTTTCTTT
>TRBJ1-1|13|.|few|TRBV27
CASSHLMNTEAFF
TGTGCCAGCAGTCATCTGATGAACACTGAAGCTTTCTTT
>TRBJ1-4|14|TRBD1|.|TRBV30
CAWSVQQGREKLFF
TGTGCCTGGAGTGTACAACAGGGGCGCGAAAAACTGTTTTTT
>TRBJ2-5|12|.|.|TRBV6-1
CASSESRLAQYF
TGTGCCAGCAGTGAATCAAGATTAGCCCAGTACTTC
>TRBJ2-1|16|.|.|TRBV19
CASSMDKGPPYNEQFF
TGTGCCAGTAGTATGGACAAGGGGCCGCCGTACAATGAGCAGTTCTTC